These 20 T cell receptor beta chains were sequenced from one sample in a study of Graves' ophthalmopathy and Graves' hyperthyroidism. The study amplified TCR beta CDR3 regions using RNA transcripts. Investigators did first-round RT-PCR with HTBI primers, then second-round multiplex PCR. In TCRdb, the multiplex PCR reads were re-called with MiXCR into one record per CDR3 protein. The profile covers approximately 500,000 distinct CDR3 sequences, with around an eighth appearing a single time and over 8% taken by the ten largest. The sample was blood. The receptors here all came from a woman aged 30 to 39 with Graves' ophthalmopathy.

This rearrangement joins TRBV20-1 to TRBJ1-1; no clear D. This CDR3 is 13 amino acids long. The germline V and J ends were trimmed by 3 bases and 1 base, with 9 bases remaining between them. Germline values: CDR1 DFQATT, CDR2 SNEGSKA (reference sequence). CDR3 loop: CSASKSGNTEAFF. As DNA, the CDR3 is TGCAGTGCTAGCAAGTCAGGGAACACTGAAGCTTTCTTT.

This clonotype was detected many times. The rearrangement links TRBV28 to TRBJ2-7, with D hard to call. From germline, CDR1 is MDHEN and CDR2 SYDVKM. V lost 3 bases and J lost 7, with 4 bases in between. The CDR3 totals 10 residues. CDR3: CASSFDEQYF. The CDR3 DNA reads TGTGCCAGCAGTTTTGATGAGCAGTACTTC.

This clonotype has ten or more counts. As DNA, the CDR3 is TGTGCCAGCAGCTTAACGAGCCCCCAGGGGTACTTC. Amino acids: CASSLTSPQGYF. The chain combines TRBV11-2 with TRBJ2-7, with a tentative D call TRBD1 (5 bases). Trimming pared 2 bases from V and 12 bases from J, leaving 14 bases between. Looked up from germline, CDR1 is SGHAT and CDR2 is FQNNGV. The CDR3 contains 12 residues.

This clonotype was observed at least ten times. The chain joins TRBV28 to TRBJ2-7, with D unresolved. Trimming took 4 bases from V and 3 from J, leaving 16 bases between them. Germline CDR1 and CDR2: MDHEN and SYDVKM. The CDR3 consists of 15 residues. Here the CDR3 DNA reads TGTGCCAGCAGTTCCCCTCCGCAGAACGTCTACGAGCAGTACTTC. It specifies CASSSPPQNVYEQYF.

This clonotype has only a few counts. This rearrangement joins TRBV18 to TRBJ2-6; D is unresolved. The CDR3 runs 15 residues. Deletions cut 4 bases from V and 1 base from J, with 8 bases between. The germline V gene has CDR1 KGHSH and CDR2 LQKENI. CDR3 DNA: TGTGCCAGCTCACAAGGGATATCTGGGGCCAACGTCCTGACTTTC. This gives the protein CASSQGISGANVLTF.

Many counts were recorded for this clonotype. This chain connects TRBV20-1 to TRBJ1-1; TRBD1 is a possible D gene (5 bases). The CDR3 length is 12 residues. CDR1 is DFQATT and CDR2 is SNEGSKA in the germline V gene (reference sequence). V dropped 5 bases and J dropped 1 base, with 8 bases sitting between them. CDR3 sequence reads: CSARQQNTEAFF. The CDR3 coding sequence is TGCAGTGCTCGACAGCAGAACACTGAAGCTTTCTTT.

This clonotype was detected many times. The rearrangement joins TRBV3-1 to TRBJ2-7; 8 bases agree with TRBD1. Germline V gives CDR1 LGHDT, CDR2 YNNKEL (reference sequence). CDR3 length: 16 residues. V dropped 4 bases and J dropped 2; count of bases not matched to a gene: 10. CDR3 residues: CASSLRTGTGAYEQYF. DNA of the CDR3: TGTGCCAGCAGCCTCCGCACGGGGACAGGTGCCTACGAGCAGTACTTC.

This clonotype was recorded at least ten times. Compared with germline, one end of the junction differs, possibly owing to a read error. The V and J genes are TRBV7-9 and TRBJ1-5, with 7 bases identical to TRBD1. Germline-derived CDR1 and CDR2 are SEHNR and FQNEAQ (reference sequence). The CDR3 runs 14 residues. CDR3 sequence reads: CAGSGQAGNQPQHF. In DNA form, the CDR3 reads TGTGCCGGCAGCGGACAGGCGGGGAATCAGCCCCAGCATTTT. Supplemented by reference TRBV7-9 and TRBJ1-5, the full variable domain reads DTGVSQNPRHKITKRGQNVTFRCDPISEHNRLYWYRQTLGQGPEFLTYFQNEAQLEKSRLLSDRFSAERPKGSFSTLEIQRTEQGDSAMYLCAGSGQAGNQPQHFGDGTRLSIL.

The rearrangement uses TRBV20-1 and TRBJ2-5, with a possible D match to TRBD2 (7 bases). The germline gives CDR1 DFQATT, CDR2 SNEGSKA (reference sequence). The CDR3 is made up of 14 amino acids. Trimming removed 2 bases from V and 1 base from J, with 11 bases in between. The CDR3 region is CSARRGGGQETQYF. The CDR3 DNA reads as TGCAGTGCTAGAAGGGGGGGGGGCCAAGAGACCCAGTACTTC.

This clonotype occurred many times. The genes are TRBV7-6 and TRBJ2-5; 9 bases fit TRBD1. V lost 0 bases and J lost 5; bases outside the gene matches: 19. Germline values: CDR1 SGHVS, CDR2 FNYEAQ. This CDR3 comprises 20 residues. The CDR3 reads CASSLAPSLGRGQGDETQYF. In DNA, the CDR3 is TGTGCCAGCAGCTTAGCCCCGTCTCTCGGCCGGGGACAGGGCGATGAGACCCAGTACTTC.

This clonotype was found once. One junction end disagrees with the germline gene, perhaps due to a read error. The CDR3 nucleotides read TGTGCCAGCAGCTTGGGTCCCCAAGCTGAATCTTTCTTT. This gives the protein CASSLGPQAESFF. V is TRBV5-6 and J is TRBJ1-1; D not resolved. The CDR3 consists of 13 residues. Germline CDR1 reads SGHDT; CDR2 reads YYEEEE.

This clonotype was detected many times. The chain employs TRBV7-3 and TRBJ2-7, with a possible D match to TRBD1 (6 bases). Germline assignment: CDR1 SGHTA and CDR2 FQGTGA. V was cut by 4 bases and J by 6 bases, with 13 bases left in between. The CDR3 loop spans 13 amino acids. The CDR3 region is CASSYITGSEQYF. DNA of the CDR3: TGTGCCAGCAGCTACATCACAGGGAGCGAGCAGTACTTC.

Note on this clonotype: The conserved final phenylalanine or tryptophan is absent from the CDR3, which likely points to a read error. The chain has TRBV6-1 and TRBJ2-7, with D possibly TRBD1 on 5 matching bases. Looked up from germline, CDR1 is MNHNS and CDR2 is SASEGT. CDR3 length: 13 amino acids. The germline V and J ends were trimmed by 5 bases and 1 base, with 9 bases remaining between them. CDR3 in DNA: TGTGCCAGCAGTCAGGGATTTTCCTACGAGCAGTACTAC. Encoded protein: CASSQGFSYEQYY.

A remark on this clonotype: No conserved phenylalanine or tryptophan ends this CDR3, so it is likely a read error. CDR3 in DNA: TGTGCCAGCAGTGGACAGACGTTAAACACTGAAGCTTTCTTG. Protein product: CASSGQTLNTEAFL. The rearrangement uses TRBV2 and TRBJ1-1; TRBD1 might be the D (5 bases). V was cut by 4 bases and J by 2 bases, with 11 bases left in between. CDR3 size: 14 residues. From germline, CDR1 is SNHLY and CDR2 FYNNEI.

The table lists this clonotype with many counts. This sequence joins TRBV5-4 and TRBJ2-5, with 10 nucleotides matching TRBD1. CDR3 length: 15 amino acids. Germline CDR1 and CDR2: SGHNT and YYREEE (reference sequence). V was clipped by 3 bases and J by 7 bases; unmatched bases: 9. The DNA for the CDR3 is TGTGCCAGCAGCTATGGACAGGGGGTTGCATTGACCCAGTACTTC. Translation: CASSYGQGVALTQYF.

This clonotype was observed at least ten times. The genes are TRBV7-9 and TRBJ1-1, with D uncertain. Germline lookup yields CDR1 SEHNR and CDR2 FQNEAQ (reference sequence). CDR3 length: 13 amino acids. V lost 3 bases, J lost 1 base, and 6 bases lay in between. The CDR3 nucleotides read TGTGCCAGCAGCTTTAAACCGAACACTGAAGCTTTCTTT. Amino acid sequence: CASSFKPNTEAFF.

This clonotype turned up a few times. The gene calls are TRBV7-2 and TRBJ1-2, with D maybe TRBD1 (5 bases). Germline V lookup: CDR1 SGHTA, CDR2 FQGNSA. The V gene lost 1 base and the J gene lost 6 bases, with 15 bases spanning the gap. This CDR3 is 15 amino acids long. In DNA form, the CDR3 reads TGTGCCAGCAGCTTAGTGTCCCCAGGGATACATGGCTACACCTTC. It translates to CASSLVSPGIHGYTF.

This clonotype was found many times. The chain is built from TRBV12-5 and TRBJ1-1; D is unclear. V was shortened by 3 bases and J by 0 bases, with 5 bases between the two germline ends. The CDR3 is 13 residues long. CDR1 and CDR2 (germline): LGHNT, FRNRAP. CDR3 coding DNA: TGTGCTAGTGGTTTTTCGCTGAACACTGAAGCTTTCTTT. Protein product: CASGFSLNTEAFF. Drawing the rest from reference TRBV12-5 and TRBJ1-1, the complete variable domain is DARVTQTPRHKVTEMGQEVTMRCQPILGHNTVFWYRQTMMQGLELLAYFRNRAPLDDSGMPKDRFSAEMPDATLATLKIQPSEPRDSAVYFCASGFSLNTEAFFGQGTRLTVV.

This chain connects TRBV6-1 to TRBJ2-5; 9 bases match TRBD1. The J segment lost 5 bases and the V segment lost 2 bases, leaving 9 bases of the junction unmatched. The CDR3 extends over 16 amino acids. In germline, CDR1 is MNHNS, CDR2 SASEGT. DNA for the CDR3: TGTGCCAGCAGTGAATTCAATACAGGGGGCATGGAGACCCAGTACTTC. This translates into CASSEFNTGGMETQYF.

This clonotype appeared many times. The rearrangement joins TRBV6-5 to TRBJ1-1; D remains ambiguous. CDR1 MNHEY and CDR2 SVGAGI come from the germline V gene. The CDR3 spans 14 residues. V was shortened by 5 bases and J by 5 bases, with 15 bases between the two germline ends. The CDR3: CASSHPEPGTEAFF. The CDR3 DNA sequence: TGTGCCAGCAGTCACCCCGAACCGGGGACTGAAGCTTTCTTT.